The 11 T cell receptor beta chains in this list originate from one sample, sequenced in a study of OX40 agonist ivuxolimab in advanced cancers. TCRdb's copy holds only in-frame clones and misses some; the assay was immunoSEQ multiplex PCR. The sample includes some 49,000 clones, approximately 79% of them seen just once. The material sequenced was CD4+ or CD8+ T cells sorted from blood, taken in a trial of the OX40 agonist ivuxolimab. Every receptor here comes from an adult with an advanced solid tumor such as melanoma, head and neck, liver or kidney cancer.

Here the CDR3 reads CATREGGQPQHF. The CDR3 DNA follows: TGTGCCACCCGAGAGGGGGGGCAGCCCCAGCATTTT. The chain recombines TRBV6-6 with TRBJ1-5, with D possibly TRBD1 on 6 matching bases. V was shortened by 10 bases and J by 7 bases, with 14 bases between the two germline ends. From germline, CDR1 is MNHNY and CDR2 SVGAGI (reference sequence). The CDR3 covers 12 residues.

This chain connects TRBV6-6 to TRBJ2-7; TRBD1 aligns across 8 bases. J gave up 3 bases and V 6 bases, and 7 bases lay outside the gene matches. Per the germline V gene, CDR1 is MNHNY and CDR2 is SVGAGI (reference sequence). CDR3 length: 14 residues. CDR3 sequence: CASSLSGQGYEQYF. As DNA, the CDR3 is TGTGCCAGCAGCCTCAGTGGACAGGGCTACGAGCAGTACTTC.

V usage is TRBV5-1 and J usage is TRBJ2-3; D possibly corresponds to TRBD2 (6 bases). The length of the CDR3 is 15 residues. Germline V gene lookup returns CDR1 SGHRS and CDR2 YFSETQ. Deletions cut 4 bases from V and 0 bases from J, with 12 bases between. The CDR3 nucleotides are TGCGCCAGCAGCCAGGAGCGGGTTAGCACAGATACGCAGTATTTT. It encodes CASSQERVSTDTQYF.

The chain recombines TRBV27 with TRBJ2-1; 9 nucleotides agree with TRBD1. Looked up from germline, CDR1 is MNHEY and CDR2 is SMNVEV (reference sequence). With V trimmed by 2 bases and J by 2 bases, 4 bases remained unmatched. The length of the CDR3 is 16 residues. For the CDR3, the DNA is TGTGCCAGCAGTTTAGACAGGGGGTATACCTACAATGAGCAGTTCTTC. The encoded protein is CASSLDRGYTYNEQFF.

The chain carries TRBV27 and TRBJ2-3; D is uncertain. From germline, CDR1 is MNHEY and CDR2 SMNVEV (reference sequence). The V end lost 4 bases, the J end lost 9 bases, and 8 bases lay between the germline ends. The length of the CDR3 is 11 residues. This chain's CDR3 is CASSSRFTQYF. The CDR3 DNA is TGTGCCAGCAGTTCAAGGTTCACGCAGTATTTT.

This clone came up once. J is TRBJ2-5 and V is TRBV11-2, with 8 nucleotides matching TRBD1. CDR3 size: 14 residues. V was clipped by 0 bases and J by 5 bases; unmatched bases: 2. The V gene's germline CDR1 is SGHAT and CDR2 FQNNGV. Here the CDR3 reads CASSLDRTGETQYF. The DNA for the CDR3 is TGTGCCAGCAGCTTAGACCGGACAGGGGAGACCCAGTACTTC.

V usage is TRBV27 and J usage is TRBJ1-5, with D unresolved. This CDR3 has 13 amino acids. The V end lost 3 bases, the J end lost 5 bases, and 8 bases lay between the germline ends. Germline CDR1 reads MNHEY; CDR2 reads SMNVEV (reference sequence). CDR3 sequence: CASSLVRDQPQHF. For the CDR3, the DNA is TGTGCCAGCAGTTTGGTCCGGGATCAGCCCCAGCATTTT.

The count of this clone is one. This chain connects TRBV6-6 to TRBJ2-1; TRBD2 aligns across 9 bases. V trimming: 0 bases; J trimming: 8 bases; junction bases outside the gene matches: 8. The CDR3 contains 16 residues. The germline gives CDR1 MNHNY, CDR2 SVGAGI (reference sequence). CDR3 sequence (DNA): TGTGCCAGCAGTTACTCGGCGGGAGGGACCTTCGATGAGCAGTTCTTC. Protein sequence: CASSYSAGGTFDEQFF.

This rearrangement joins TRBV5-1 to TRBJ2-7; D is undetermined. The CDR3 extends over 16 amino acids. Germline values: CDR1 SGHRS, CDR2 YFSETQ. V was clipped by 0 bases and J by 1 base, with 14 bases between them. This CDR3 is CASSLASVGRSYEQYF. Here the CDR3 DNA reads TGCGCCAGCAGCTTGGCATCAGTGGGTCGGTCCTACGAGCAGTACTTC. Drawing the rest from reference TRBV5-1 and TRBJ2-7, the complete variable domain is KAGVTQTPRYLIKTRGQQVTLSCSPISGHRSVSWYQQTPGQGLQFLFEYFSETQRNKGNFPGRFSGRQFSNSRSEMNVSTLELGDSALYLCASSLASVGRSYEQYFGPGTRLTVT.

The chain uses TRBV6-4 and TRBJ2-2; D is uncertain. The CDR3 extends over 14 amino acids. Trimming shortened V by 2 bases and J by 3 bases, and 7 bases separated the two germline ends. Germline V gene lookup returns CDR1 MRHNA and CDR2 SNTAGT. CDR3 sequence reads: CASSDEEYTGELFF. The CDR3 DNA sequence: TGTGCCAGCAGTGACGAGGAGTACACCGGGGAGCTGTTTTTT.

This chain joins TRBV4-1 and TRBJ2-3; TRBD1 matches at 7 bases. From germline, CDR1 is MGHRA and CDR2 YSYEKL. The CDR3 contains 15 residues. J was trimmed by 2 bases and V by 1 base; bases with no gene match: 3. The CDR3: CASSQGQGFTDTQYF. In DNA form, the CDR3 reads TGCGCCAGCAGCCAAGGACAGGGATTCACAGATACGCAGTATTTT.